These T cell receptor beta chains were read from a single sample in a study of blood T cell repertoires in COVID-19. Using immunoSEQ multiplex PCR, the repertoire was profiled, and TCRdb retains in-frame clones only, with some absent. The sample shows some 220,000 clones, about 82% of them seen only once. The sequencing sample was made of peripheral blood. The receptors derive from a woman in her fifties or sixties with active or convalescent COVID-19. Each CDR3 is given with its conserved first and last residue. Each record gives: D gene, V gene, clone size, J gene, CDR3 protein, CDR3 DNA. A D gene is named only where the DNA matches it firmly. Expanded clones are given a class, and other clones once, few, many or no size at all.

TRBD2	TRBV4-2	-	TRBJ2-1	CASSHGLAGVSYNEQFF	TGTGCCAGCAGCCACGGACTAGCGGGAGTGTCCTACAATGAGCAGTTCTTC
TRBD1	TRBV5-1	-	TRBJ1-1	CASSPGTVLSEAFF	TGCGCCAGCAGCCCCGGGACAGTCTTATCCGAAGCTTTCTTT
-	TRBV19	once	TRBJ1-4	CASRRQEATNEKLFF	TGTGCCAGTAGGAGACAGGAAGCAACTAATGAAAAACTGTTTTTT
TRBD1	TRBV7-2	-	TRBJ2-7	CASSSGTGAFYEQYF	TGTGCCAGCAGCTCCGGGACAGGGGCTTTCTACGAGCAGTACTTC
-	TRBV7-3	-	TRBJ2-1	CASSLGWAGTPYNEQFF	TGTGCCAGCAGCTTAGGTTGGGCCGGGACTCCCTACAATGAGCAGTTCTTC
TRBD1	TRBV4-1	-	TRBJ2-2	CASSLSGTGVSTGELFF	TGCGCCAGCAGCCTTAGTGGGACAGGGGTCTCCACCGGGGAGCTGTTTTTT
TRBD1	TRBV14	-	TRBJ1-5	CASQITGGNSNQPQHF	TGTGCCAGCCAAATAACAGGGGGCAATAGCAATCAGCCCCAGCATTTT
TRBD1	TRBV28	-	TRBJ1-5	CASRTGTGYQPQHF	TGTGCCAGCAGAACCGGGACAGGGTATCAGCCCCAGCATTTT
TRBD2	TRBV7-9	once	TRBJ2-5	CASSIILAGEETQYF	TGTGCCAGCAGCATAATACTAGCGGGAGAAGAGACCCAGTACTTC
-	TRBV19	-	TRBJ1-1	CASSRTGGIVTEAFF	TGTGCCAGTAGTCGGACGGGGGGAATTGTCACTGAAGCTTTCTTT
TRBD2	TRBV6-5	few	TRBJ2-1	CASRGLAREFF	TGTGCCAGCAGGGGACTAGCACGCGAGTTCTTC
-	TRBV18	-	TRBJ2-3	CASSQAQGFGGTDTQYF	TGTGCCAGCTCACAAGCTCAGGGGTTTGGCGGCACAGATACGCAGTATTTT
-	TRBV10-1	-	TRBJ1-1	CASSESGYRNTEAFF	TGCGCCAGCAGTGAGTCCGGGTACCGGAACACTGAAGCTTTCTTT
-	TRBV7-9	-	TRBJ2-1	CASSLGLYNEQFF	TGTGCCAGCAGCTTAGGTTTATACAATGAGCAGTTCTTC
-	TRBV7-9	-	TRBJ1-1	CASSLGQGRLNTEAFF	TGTGCCAGCAGCCTTGGCCAGGGTAGACTGAACACTGAAGCTTTCTTT
TRBD1	TRBV24-1	-	TRBJ1-1	CATSERTGKSEAFF	TGTGCCACCAGTGAACGGACAGGGAAATCTGAAGCTTTCTTT
-	TRBV7-9	few	TRBJ1-2	CASSLATTPDGYTF	TGTGCCAGCAGCTTAGCGACGACTCCCGATGGCTACACCTTC
-	TRBV29-1	-	TRBJ1-1	CSVAVDTYSMNTEAFF	TGCAGCGTTGCCGTTGACACTTACTCCATGAACACTGAAGCTTTCTTT
-	TRBV19	few	TRBJ1-3	CASESGRSGNTIYF	TGTGCCTCTGAGAGCGGTCGCTCTGGAAACACCATATATTTT
TRBD2	TRBV5-6	-	TRBJ2-1	CASSPNPGLAGWEQFF	TGTGCCAGCAGCCCAAATCCCGGACTAGCGGGATGGGAGCAGTTCTTC
TRBD2	TRBV19	-	TRBJ2-1	CASSSAGTSGRYEQFF	TGTGCCAGTAGTTCGGCCGGGACTAGCGGGAGGTATGAGCAGTTCTTC
-	TRBV7-6	-	TRBJ1-6	CASSSGTGLSSYNSPLHF	TGTGCCAGCAGCTCTGGGACTGGCCTGAGCTCCTATAATTCACCCCTCCACTTT
-	TRBV25-1	-	TRBJ2-5	CASSATGRLETQYF	TGTGCCAGCAGTGCGACAGGGAGGCTAGAGACCCAGTACTTC
-	TRBV2	-	TRBJ1-2	CASSVPAGDLGGYTF	TGTGCCAGCAGTGTCCCAGCGGGGGATCTCGGTGGCTACACCTTC
TRBD1	TRBV4-1	-	TRBJ2-3	CASSQDRTGPTDTQYF	TGCGCCAGCAGCCAGGATCGGACAGGGCCCACAGATACGCAGTATTTT
-	TRBV3-1/TRBV3-2	-	TRBJ2-5	CASSQDRRLRGQETQYF	TGTGCCAGCAGCCAAGATAGAAGGTTACGGGGCCAAGAGACCCAGTACTTC
TRBD1	TRBV5-1	-	TRBJ1-2	CASSLSGQGDIYGYTF	TGCGCCAGCAGCTTGTCCGGACAGGGGGATATCTATGGCTACACCTTC
TRBD2	TRBV6-6	once	TRBJ2-2	CASSSLAGLPTGELFF	TGTGCCAGCAGTTCTCTAGCGGGGCTCCCCACCGGGGAGCTGTTTTTT
TRBD2	TRBV30	-	TRBJ2-7	CAWSAPGTSGSYEQYF	TGTGCCTGGAGTGCCCCCGGTACTAGCGGCTCCTACGAGCAGTACTTC